This paragraph covers one T cell receptor (beta chain) sequence. The CDR3 runs 15 residues. Germline V gene lookup returns CDR1 SGHAT and CDR2 FQNNGV. J lost 3 bases, V lost 5 bases, and 5 bases had no gene match. These data are taken from a study of blood T cell repertoires in COVID-19. At the level of the study: Either two negative PCRs, clearance, or symptom resolution qualified Cohort 3 donors as recovered.

The age range of participants was about 18 to 95 years, with residence in under 25 US areas. As originally analysed: Quantification of nucleated cells was approximated via reference gene primer amplification. Data came from immunoSEQ multiplex PCR; TCRdb stores just in-frame clones and leaves some out. That table furnishes V, J and clone size, whereas the DNA furnished D and trimming. The repertoire includes 300,000 to 450,000 clones, about 89% of them detected once, and around 1.9% sits in the top ten. The sequence derives from a man aged 40-49 years in a cohort exposed to, infected with or recovered from COVID-19 (not recorded which). Source material: PBMCs or T cells enriched from blood (not recorded which). The V gene is TRBV11-2, the J gene TRBJ2-1; 9 bases fit TRBD2. In DNA, the CDR3 is TGTGCCAGCAGCCCTATTAGCGGGGGCTACAATGAGCAGTTCTTC. It specifies CASSPISGGYNEQFF.